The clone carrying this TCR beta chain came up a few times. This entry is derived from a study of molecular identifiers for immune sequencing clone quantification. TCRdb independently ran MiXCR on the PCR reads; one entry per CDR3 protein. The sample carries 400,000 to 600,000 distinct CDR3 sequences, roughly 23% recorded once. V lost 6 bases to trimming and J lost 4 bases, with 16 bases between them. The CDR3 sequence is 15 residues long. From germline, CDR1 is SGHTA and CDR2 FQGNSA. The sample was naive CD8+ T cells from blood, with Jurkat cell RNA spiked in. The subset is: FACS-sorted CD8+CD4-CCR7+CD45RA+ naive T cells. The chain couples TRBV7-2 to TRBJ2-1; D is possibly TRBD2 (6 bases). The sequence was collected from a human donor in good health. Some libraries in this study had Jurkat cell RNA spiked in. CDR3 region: CASRPFGGEYNEQFF. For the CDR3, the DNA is TGTGCCAGCAGGCCATTTGGCGGGGAGTACAATGAGCAGTTCTTC.